The table lists the clone carrying this TCR beta chain with a few counts. This entry belongs to a study of blood T cells in healthy people across ages. Each donor was a healthy Caucasian individual from Russia, aged 6 to 90. A second PCR, run for roughly 7 to 12 cycles, used a sample-barcoded 5' primer plus a J-beta primer mix. Samples each returned at least 2.5 million CDR3-containing paired-end reads. TCRdb re-called the 5' RACE reads through MiXCR, storing one row per CDR3 protein. This sample has around 940,000 distinct CDR3 sequences, with 51% found just once. Sequencing was carried out using blood. The sequence came from an older woman in good health.

The CDR3 region is CASSRRITGAGVNEQFF. The CDR3 nucleotides are TGCGCCAGCAGCCGACGTATCACGGGGGCCGGGGTTAATGAGCAGTTCTTC. The chain carries TRBV4-1 and TRBJ2-1; D tentatively fits TRBD1 or TRBD2 (6 bases each). This CDR3 is built from 17 residues. With 4 bases removed from V and 7 bases from J, the gap between germline ends came to 23 bases. Germline V CDR1 and CDR2: MGHRA, YSYEKL.